This T cell receptor beta chain was observed in a study of blood T cells in healthy people across ages. This clonotype appeared a few times. With a J-beta primer mix and a sample-barcoded 5' primer, a second PCR ran 7 to 11 cycles. TCRdb re-analysed the 5' RACE reads in MiXCR, keeping a single row per CDR3 protein. The sample has about 1.1 million distinct CDR3 sequences; about two fifths are singletons. Trimming took 3 bases from V and 6 from J, leaving 14 bases between them. CDR1 and CDR2 from the germline V gene are MGHDK and SYGVNS. The CDR3 is made up of 14 amino acids. The chain is built from TRBV25-1 and TRBJ2-5, with a weak D call TRBD1 (5 bases). The sequence derives from a young man in good health. Sample: blood. The CDR3: CASSENRIGKTQYF. The CDR3 coding sequence is TGTGCCAGCAGTGAGAACAGGATTGGAAAGACCCAGTACTTC.